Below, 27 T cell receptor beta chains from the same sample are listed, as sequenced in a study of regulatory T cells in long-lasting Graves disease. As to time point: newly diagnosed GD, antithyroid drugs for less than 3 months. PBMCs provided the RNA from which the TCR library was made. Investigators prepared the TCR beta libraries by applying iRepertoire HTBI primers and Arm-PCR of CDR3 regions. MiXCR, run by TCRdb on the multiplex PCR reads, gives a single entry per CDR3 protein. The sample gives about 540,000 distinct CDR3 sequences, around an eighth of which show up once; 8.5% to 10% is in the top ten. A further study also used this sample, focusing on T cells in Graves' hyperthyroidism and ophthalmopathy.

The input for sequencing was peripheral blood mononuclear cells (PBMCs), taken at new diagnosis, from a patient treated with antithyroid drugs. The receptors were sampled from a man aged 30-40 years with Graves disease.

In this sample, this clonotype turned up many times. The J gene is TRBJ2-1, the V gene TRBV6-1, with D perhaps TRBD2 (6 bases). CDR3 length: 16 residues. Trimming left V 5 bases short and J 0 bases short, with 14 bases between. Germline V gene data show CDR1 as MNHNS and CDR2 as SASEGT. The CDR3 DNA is TGTGCCAGCAGTCGGGGACGGGGGTACTCCTACAATGAGCAGTTCTTC. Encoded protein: CASSRGRGYSYNEQFF.

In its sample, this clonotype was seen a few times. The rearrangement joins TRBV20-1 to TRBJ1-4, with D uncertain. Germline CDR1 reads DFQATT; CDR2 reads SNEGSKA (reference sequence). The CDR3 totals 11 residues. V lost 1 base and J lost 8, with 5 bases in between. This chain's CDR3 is CSARGSEKLFF. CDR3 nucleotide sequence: TGCAGTGCTAGAGGAAGCGAAAAACTGTTTTTT.

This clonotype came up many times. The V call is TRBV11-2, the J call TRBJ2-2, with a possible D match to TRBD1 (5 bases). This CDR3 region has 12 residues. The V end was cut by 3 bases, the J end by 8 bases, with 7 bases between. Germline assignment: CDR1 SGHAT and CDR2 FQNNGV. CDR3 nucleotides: TGTGCCAGCAGCTTTCAGGGAGGGGAGCTGTTTTTT. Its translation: CASSFQGGELFF.

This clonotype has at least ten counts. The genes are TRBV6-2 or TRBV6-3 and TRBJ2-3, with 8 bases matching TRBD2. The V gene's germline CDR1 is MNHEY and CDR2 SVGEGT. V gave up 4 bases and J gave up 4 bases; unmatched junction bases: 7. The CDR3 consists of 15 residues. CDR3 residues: CASSSFGLAADTQYF. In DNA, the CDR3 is TGTGCCAGCAGTTCTTTTGGACTAGCCGCAGATACGCAGTATTTT.

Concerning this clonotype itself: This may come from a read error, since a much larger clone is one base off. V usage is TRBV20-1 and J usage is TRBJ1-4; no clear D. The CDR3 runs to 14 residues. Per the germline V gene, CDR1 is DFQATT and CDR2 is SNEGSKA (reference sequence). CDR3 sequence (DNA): TGCAGTGCTGTCAAGACATCAACTAATGGAAAACTGTTTTTT. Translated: CSAVKTSTNGKLFF.

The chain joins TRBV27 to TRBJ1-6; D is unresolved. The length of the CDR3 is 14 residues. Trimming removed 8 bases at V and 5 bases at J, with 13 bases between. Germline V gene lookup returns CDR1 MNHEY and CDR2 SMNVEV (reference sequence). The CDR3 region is CASGEDRDNSPLHF. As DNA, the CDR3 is TGTGCCAGCGGAGAAGACCGGGATAATTCACCCCTCCACTTT.

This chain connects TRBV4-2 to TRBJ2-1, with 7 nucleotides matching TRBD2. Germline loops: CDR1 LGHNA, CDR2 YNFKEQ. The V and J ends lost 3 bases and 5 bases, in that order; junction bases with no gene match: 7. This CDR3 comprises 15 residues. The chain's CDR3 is CASSHWASGNNEQFF. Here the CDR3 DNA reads TGTGCCAGCAGCCATTGGGCTAGCGGAAACAATGAGCAGTTCTTC.

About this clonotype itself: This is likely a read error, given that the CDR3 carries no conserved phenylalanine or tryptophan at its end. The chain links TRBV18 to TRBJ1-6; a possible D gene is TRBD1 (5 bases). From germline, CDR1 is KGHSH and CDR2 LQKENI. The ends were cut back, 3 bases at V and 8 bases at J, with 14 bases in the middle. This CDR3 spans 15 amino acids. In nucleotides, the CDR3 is TGTGCCAGCTCACCGTTCCGGGGCAGGGATTCACCCCTCCACCTT. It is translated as CASSPFRGRDSPLHL.

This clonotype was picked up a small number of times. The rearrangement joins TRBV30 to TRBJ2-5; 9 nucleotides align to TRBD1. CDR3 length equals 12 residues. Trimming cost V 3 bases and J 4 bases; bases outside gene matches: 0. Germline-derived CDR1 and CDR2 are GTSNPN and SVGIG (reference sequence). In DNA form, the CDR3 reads TGTGCCTGGAGGACAGGGGGAGAGACCCAGTACTTC. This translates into CAWRTGGETQYF.

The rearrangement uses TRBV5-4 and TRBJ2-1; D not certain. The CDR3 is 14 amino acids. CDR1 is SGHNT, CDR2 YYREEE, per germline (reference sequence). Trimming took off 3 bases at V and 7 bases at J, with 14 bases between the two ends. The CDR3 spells CASSSTSDWNEQFF. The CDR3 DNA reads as TGTGCCAGCAGCTCCACGTCAGATTGGAATGAGCAGTTCTTC.

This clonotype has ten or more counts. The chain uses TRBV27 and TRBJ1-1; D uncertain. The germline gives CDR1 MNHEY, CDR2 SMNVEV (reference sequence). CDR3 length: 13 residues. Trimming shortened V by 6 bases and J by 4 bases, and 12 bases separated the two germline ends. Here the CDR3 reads CASRLLAGTEAFF. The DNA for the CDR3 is TGTGCCAGCAGACTATTGGCAGGCACTGAAGCTTTCTTT.

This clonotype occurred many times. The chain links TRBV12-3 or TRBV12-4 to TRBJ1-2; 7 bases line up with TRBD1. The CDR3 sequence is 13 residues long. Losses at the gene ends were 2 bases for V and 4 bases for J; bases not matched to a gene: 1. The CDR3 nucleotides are TGTGCCAGCAGTTTACCAGGGGGCTATGGCTACACCTTC. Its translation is CASSLPGGYGYTF.

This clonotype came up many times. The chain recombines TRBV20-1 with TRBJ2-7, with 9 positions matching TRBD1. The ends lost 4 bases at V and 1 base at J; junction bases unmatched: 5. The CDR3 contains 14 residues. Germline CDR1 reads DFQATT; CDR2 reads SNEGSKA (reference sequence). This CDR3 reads CSAKPGQGSYEQYF. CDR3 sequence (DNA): TGCAGTGCTAAGCCCGGACAGGGGTCCTACGAGCAGTACTTC.

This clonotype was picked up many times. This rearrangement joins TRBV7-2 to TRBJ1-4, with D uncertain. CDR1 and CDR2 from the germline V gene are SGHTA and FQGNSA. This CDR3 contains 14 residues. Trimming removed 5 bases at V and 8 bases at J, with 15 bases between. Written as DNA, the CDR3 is TGTGCCAGCAGCCCCCTTGGATCGGGGGAAAAACTGTTTTTT. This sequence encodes CASSPLGSGEKLFF.

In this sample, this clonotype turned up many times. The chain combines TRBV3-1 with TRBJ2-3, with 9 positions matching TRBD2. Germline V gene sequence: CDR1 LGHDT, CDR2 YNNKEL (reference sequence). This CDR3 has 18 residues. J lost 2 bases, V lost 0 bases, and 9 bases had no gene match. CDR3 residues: CASSQDYLREGFTDTQYF. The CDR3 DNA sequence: TGTGCCAGCAGCCAAGATTATTTGCGGGAGGGCTTCACAGATACGCAGTATTTT.

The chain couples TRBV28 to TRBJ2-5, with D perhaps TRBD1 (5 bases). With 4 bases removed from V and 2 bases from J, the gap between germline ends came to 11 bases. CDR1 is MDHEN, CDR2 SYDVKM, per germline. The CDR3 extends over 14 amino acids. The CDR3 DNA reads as TGTGCCAGCAGTTCTACGACAGTACAAGAGACCCAGTACTTC. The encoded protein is CASSSTTVQETQYF. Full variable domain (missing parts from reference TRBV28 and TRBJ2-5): DVKVTQSSRYLVKRTGEKVFLECVQDMDHENMFWYRQDPGLGLRLIYFSYDVKMKEKGDIPEGYSVSREKKERFSLILESASTNQTSMYLCASSSTTVQETQYFGPGTRLLVL.

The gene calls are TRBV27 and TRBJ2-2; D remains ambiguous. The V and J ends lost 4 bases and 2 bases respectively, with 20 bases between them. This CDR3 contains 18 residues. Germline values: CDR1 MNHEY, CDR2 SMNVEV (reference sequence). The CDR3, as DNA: TGTGCCAGCAGTTCCTCTCGGTCGGTGATTGGCAACACCGGGGAGCTGTTTTTT. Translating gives CASSSSRSVIGNTGELFF.

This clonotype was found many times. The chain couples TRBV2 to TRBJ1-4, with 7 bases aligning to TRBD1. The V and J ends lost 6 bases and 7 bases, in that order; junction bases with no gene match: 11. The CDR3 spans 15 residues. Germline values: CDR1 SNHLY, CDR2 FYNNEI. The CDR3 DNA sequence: TGTGCCAGCAGGAGGGTTTACAGGGGCAGTGAAAAACTGTTTTTT. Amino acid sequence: CASRRVYRGSEKLFF. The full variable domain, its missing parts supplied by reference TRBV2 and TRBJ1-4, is EPEVTQTPSHQVTQMGQEVILRCVPISNHLYFYWYRQILGQKVEFLVSFYNNEISEKSEIFDDQFSVERPDGSNFTLKIRSTKLEDSAMYFCASRRVYRGSEKLFFGSGTQLSVL.

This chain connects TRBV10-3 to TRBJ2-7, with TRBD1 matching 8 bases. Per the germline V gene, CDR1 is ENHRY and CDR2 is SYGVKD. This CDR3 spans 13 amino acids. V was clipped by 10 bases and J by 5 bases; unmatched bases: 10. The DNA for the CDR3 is TGTGCCACCCAGCCCGGGACAGGAGACGAGCAGTACGTC. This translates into CATQPGTGDEQYV.

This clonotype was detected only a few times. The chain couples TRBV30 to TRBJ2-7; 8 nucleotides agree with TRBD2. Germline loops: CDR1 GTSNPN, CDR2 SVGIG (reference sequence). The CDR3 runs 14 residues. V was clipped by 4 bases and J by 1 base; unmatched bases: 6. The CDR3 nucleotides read TGTGCCTGGACCGGGGGGGCAGCATCCTACGAGCAGTACTTC. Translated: CAWTGGAASYEQYF.

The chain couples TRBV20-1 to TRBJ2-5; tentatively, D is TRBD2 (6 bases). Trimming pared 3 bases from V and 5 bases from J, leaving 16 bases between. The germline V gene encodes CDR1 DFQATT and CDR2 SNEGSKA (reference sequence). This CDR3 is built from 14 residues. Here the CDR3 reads CSARRRDRFETQYF. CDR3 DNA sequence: TGCAGTGCTAGGAGGAGGGACCGATTTGAGACCCAGTACTTC.

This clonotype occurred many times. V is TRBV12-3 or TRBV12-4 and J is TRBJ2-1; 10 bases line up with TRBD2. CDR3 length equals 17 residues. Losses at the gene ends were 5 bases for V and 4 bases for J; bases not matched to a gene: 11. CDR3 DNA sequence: TGTGCCAGCAGTAAATTATACGTAGCGGGAGGTTACAATGAGCAGTTCTTC. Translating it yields CASSKLYVAGGYNEQFF.

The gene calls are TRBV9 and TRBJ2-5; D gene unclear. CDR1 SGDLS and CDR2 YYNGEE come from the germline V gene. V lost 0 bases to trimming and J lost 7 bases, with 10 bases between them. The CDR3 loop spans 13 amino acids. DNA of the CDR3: TGTGCCAGCAGCGTAGACAGAGACGGGACCCAGTACTTC. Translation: CASSVDRDGTQYF.

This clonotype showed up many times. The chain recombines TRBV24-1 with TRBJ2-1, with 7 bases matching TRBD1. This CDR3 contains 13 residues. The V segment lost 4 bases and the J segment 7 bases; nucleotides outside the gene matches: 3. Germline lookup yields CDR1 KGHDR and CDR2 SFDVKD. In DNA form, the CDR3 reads TGTGCCACCAGTGACCCGGACAGGAATGAGCAGTTCTTC. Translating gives CATSDPDRNEQFF.

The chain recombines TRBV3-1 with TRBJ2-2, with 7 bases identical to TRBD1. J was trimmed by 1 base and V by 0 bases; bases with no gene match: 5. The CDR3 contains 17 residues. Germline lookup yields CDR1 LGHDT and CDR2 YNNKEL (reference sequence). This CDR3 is CASSQDHGTVNTGELFF. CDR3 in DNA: TGTGCCAGCAGCCAAGATCACGGGACAGTGAACACCGGGGAGCTGTTTTTT. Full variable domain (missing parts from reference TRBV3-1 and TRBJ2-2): DTAVSQTPKYLVTQMGNDKSIKCEQNLGHDTMYWYKQDSKKFLKIMFSYNNKELIINETVPNRFSPKSPDKAHLNLHINSLELGDSAVYFCASSQDHGTVNTGELFFGEGSRLTVL.

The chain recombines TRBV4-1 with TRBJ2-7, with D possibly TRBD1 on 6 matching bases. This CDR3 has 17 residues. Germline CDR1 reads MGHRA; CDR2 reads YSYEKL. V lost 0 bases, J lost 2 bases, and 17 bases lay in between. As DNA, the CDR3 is TGCGCCAGCAGCCAAGAAACCCGCAGGGGATGGACCTACGAGCAGTACTTC. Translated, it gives CASSQETRRGWTYEQYF.

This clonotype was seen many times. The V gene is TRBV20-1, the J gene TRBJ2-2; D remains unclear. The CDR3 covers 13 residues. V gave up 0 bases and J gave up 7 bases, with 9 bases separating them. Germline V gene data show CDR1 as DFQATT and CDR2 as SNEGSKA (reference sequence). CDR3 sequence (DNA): TGCAGTGCTAGAGACATAGCTCTCGGGGAGCTGTTTTTT. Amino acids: CSARDIALGELFF.